These 8 T cell receptor beta chains were sequenced from one sample in a study of metastatic and nonmetastatic thyroid tumors. No treatment of any kind had been given to any patient before thyroid surgery. TCRdb called clones again from the PCR reads with MiXCR. The table has 40,000 to 45,000 clones, around 16% seen once. Sequences were obtained from blood. All receptors come from a female donor with papillary thyroid cancer or a benign thyroid nodule (not recorded which). Some clones in this sample may be carry-over from other donors' samples.

There are many counts of this clone. The rearrangement joins TRBV7-8 to TRBJ2-1; D tentatively fits TRBD1 or TRBD2 (5 bases each). Trimming shortened V by 1 base and J by 0 bases, and 13 bases separated the two germline ends. Looked up from germline, CDR1 is SGHVS and CDR2 is FQNEAQ. This CDR3 region has 17 residues. DNA of the CDR3: TGTGCCAGCAGCTTAGGGGAAAGCGGACACTCCTACAATGAGCAGTTCTTC. Its translation is CASSLGESGHSYNEQFF.

The V call is TRBV30, the J call TRBJ2-7; D is undetermined. Germline CDR1 and CDR2: GTSNPN and SVGIG (reference sequence). V was shortened by 4 bases and J by 1 base, with 8 bases between the two germline ends. The CDR3 covers 12 residues. CDR3 loop: CAWKQLSYEQYF. In DNA form, the CDR3 reads TGTGCCTGGAAACAGCTATCCTACGAGCAGTACTTC.

This chain uses TRBV7-9 with TRBJ2-5; 7 nucleotides agree with TRBD1. This CDR3 has 13 residues. In germline, CDR1 is SEHNR, CDR2 FQNEAQ (reference sequence). J gave up 3 bases and V 9 bases, and 7 bases lay outside the gene matches. The CDR3 region is CASNDRVEETQYF. DNA of the CDR3: TGTGCCAGTAACGACAGGGTAGAAGAGACCCAGTACTTC. Full variable domain (rest looked up from reference TRBV7-9 and TRBJ2-5): DTGVSQNPRHKITKRGQNVTFRCDPISEHNRLYWYRQTLGQGPEFLTYFQNEAQLEKSRLLSDRFSAERPKGSFSTLEIQRTEQGDSAMYLCASNDRVEETQYFGPGTRLLVL.

This clone was seen at least ten times. The same CDR3 arises from other DNA sequences in this sample as well. The chain couples TRBV28 to TRBJ1-2; possible D gene TRBD1, 5 bases. CDR3 length: 13 amino acids. Looked up from germline, CDR1 is MDHEN and CDR2 is SYDVKM. The CDR3 nucleotides are TGTGCTACGGCCCCCCAGGGTTGGGGTGGCTACACCTTC. Its translation is CATAPQGWGGYTF.

Ten or more counts support this clone. The J gene is TRBJ1-4, the V gene TRBV4-1; D gene unclear. Trimming pared 0 bases from V and 8 bases from J, leaving 13 bases between. CDR3 size: 15 residues. Germline V gives CDR1 MGHRA, CDR2 YSYEKL. This chain's CDR3 is CASSQETGADEKLFF. In nucleotides, the CDR3 is TGCGCCAGCAGCCAAGAGACGGGCGCGGACGAAAAACTGTTTTTT.

This clone has a count of ten or more. V is TRBV11-2 and J is TRBJ2-5, with 9 bases fitting TRBD2. The CDR3 has 14 residues. CDR1 is SGHAT and CDR2 is FQNNGV in the germline V gene. The V gene end was trimmed by 4 bases and the J gene end by 2 bases; junction bases not matched to a gene: 2. The CDR3 DNA reads as TGTGCCAGCAGCTGGCTAGCGGGACAAGAGACCCAGTACTTC. Encoded protein: CASSWLAGQETQYF. The complete variable domain, with remaining parts taken from reference TRBV11-2 and TRBJ2-5, reads EAGVAQSPRYKIIEKRQSVAFWCNPISGHATLYWYQQILGQGPKLLIQFQNNGVVDDSQLPKDRFSAERLKGVDSTLKIQPAKLEDSAVYLCASSWLAGQETQYFGPGTRLLVL.

The chain carries TRBV2 and TRBJ2-7; 10 nucleotides agree with TRBD2. CDR3 length: 15 residues. Germline loops: CDR1 SNHLY, CDR2 FYNNEI. V was pared by 3 bases and J by 0 bases, with 2 bases of the junction left unmatched. In nucleotides, the CDR3 is TGTGCCAGCAGTGAGTCTAGCGGGAGCTCCTACGAGCAGTACTTC. Encoded protein: CASSESSGSSYEQYF. The entire variable domain, with the rest obtained from reference TRBV2 and TRBJ2-7, is as follows: EPEVTQTPSHQVTQMGQEVILRCVPISNHLYFYWYRQILGQKVEFLVSFYNNEISEKSEIFDDQFSVERPDGSNFTLKIRSTKLEDSAMYFCASSESSGSSYEQYFGPGTRLTVT.

The chain joins TRBV9 to TRBJ2-1, with a weak D call TRBD2 (5 bases). V dropped 4 bases and J dropped 9 bases, with 20 bases sitting between them. The CDR3 covers 15 residues. Germline-derived CDR1 and CDR2 are SGDLS and YYNGEE. In DNA form, the CDR3 reads TGTGCCAGCAGCCCAGTCCCCGGACTGTGGGGTGAGCAGTTCTTC. Translated, it gives CASSPVPGLWGEQFF.